Sequencing of this TCR beta chain was carried out in a study of blood T cell repertoires in COVID-19. For the study at large: The United States, Italy and Spain provided the acute and convalescent COVID-19 samples.

This table comes from immunoSEQ multiplex PCR, and its TCRdb copy is limited to in-frame clones, with some not included. The sample shows a few hundred thousand clones, roughly 85% of them seen only once. This clone was seen a few times. The J segment lost 5 bases and the V segment lost 5 bases, leaving 6 bases of the junction unmatched. Germline V gene sequence: CDR1 SGHTA, CDR2 FQGTGA. The CDR3 is 15 residues long. The sample taken for sequencing was peripheral blood. This sequence joins TRBV7-3 and TRBJ2-1; 10 bases agree with TRBD1. The clonotype was recovered from a woman aged 18-29 years with acute or convalescent COVID-19. This CDR3 is CASSPRQGAHNEQFF. The CDR3 nucleotides read TGTGCCAGCAGCCCGCGACAGGGGGCCCACAATGAGCAGTTCTTC.